One sample yielded the 2 T cell receptor beta chains listed below, sequenced in a study of cytotoxic CD8 clonotypes in ibrutinib-treated CLL. Only in-frame clones appear in the TCRdb table, and some are missing; sequencing was by immunoSEQ multiplex PCR. The sample yields about 270,000 clones, roughly three quarters seen once. This sample comprised PBMCs, obtained at disease progression, from a patient treated with ibrutinib. These receptor sequences come from a human donor with chronic lymphocytic leukemia.

The chain combines TRBV7-9 with TRBJ1-2; no firm D call. With 2 bases removed from V and 5 bases from J, the gap between germline ends came to 9 bases. The CDR3 has 13 amino acids. Germline V lookup: CDR1 SEHNR, CDR2 FQNEAQ (reference sequence). CDR3 in amino acids: CASSLPSDYGYTF. The DNA for the CDR3 is TGTGCCAGCAGCTTACCGTCCGATTATGGCTACACCTTC.

The chain couples TRBV6-1 to TRBJ2-7; no firm D call. Trimming cost V 1 base and J 6 bases, with 13 bases left between them. The CDR3 is 14 residues long. Germline CDR1 and CDR2: MNHNS and SASEGT. Here the CDR3 reads CASSEGLPGFEQYF. The CDR3 DNA sequence: TGTGCCAGCAGTGAAGGGCTGCCTGGGTTCGAGCAGTACTTC.